Each of the 16 T cell receptor beta chains below was sequenced from the same sample in a study of blood T cell repertoires in COVID-19. Sequencing used immunoSEQ multiplex PCR; TCRdb keeps in-frame clones, though not all of them. The sample includes about 40,000 clones, roughly 83% seen only once; the top ten take about 2.6%. Specimen: peripheral blood. These receptor sequences come from a woman in her fifties or sixties with acute or convalescent COVID-19.

The chain joins TRBV5-1 to TRBJ2-1; D is possibly TRBD1 (5 bases). The V end was cut by 0 bases, the J end by 8 bases, with 12 bases between. In germline, CDR1 is SGHRS, CDR2 YFSETQ. The CDR3 covers 14 residues. The CDR3 nucleotides read TGCGCCAGCAGCTTGGGGGGTTCAGGGTATGAGCAGTTCTTC. Translating gives CASSLGGSGYEQFF.

The chain couples TRBV30 to TRBJ2-6, with TRBD1 matching 8 bases. Per germline, CDR1 GTSNPN and CDR2 SVGIG (reference sequence). The V segment lost 0 bases and the J segment 1 base; nucleotides outside the gene matches: 17. The CDR3 loop spans 21 amino acids. Written as DNA, the CDR3 is TGTGCCTGGAGTGTCACCGGACAGGGTAGTAGGGGGCTATCTGGGGCCAACGTCCTGACTTTC. Residues: CAWSVTGQGSRGLSGANVLTF. The full variable domain, rest sourced from reference TRBV30 and TRBJ2-6, is SQTIHQWPATLVQPVGSPLSLECTVEGTSNPNLYWYRQAAGRGLQLLFYSVGIGQISSEVPQNLSASRPQDRQFILSSKKLLLSDSGFYLCAWSVTGQGSRGLSGANVLTFGAGSRLTVL.

The V and J genes are TRBV12-3 or TRBV12-4 and TRBJ1-3; no clear D. This CDR3 has 13 residues. Trimming stripped 5 bases from V and 0 bases from J, with 5 bases between. Written as DNA, the CDR3 is TGTGCCAGCAGTGTTTACTCTGGAAACACCATATATTTT. Amino acids: CASSVYSGNTIYF.

This chain links TRBV20-1 with TRBJ1-1; the match to TRBD1 covers 7 bases. The CDR3 consists of 9 residues. The germline V gene has CDR1 DFQATT and CDR2 SNEGSKA (reference sequence). CDR3 protein: CKQGTEAFF. CDR3 DNA: TGCAAACAGGGGACTGAAGCTTTCTTT.

This sequence joins TRBV5-6 and TRBJ2-7, with D perhaps matching TRBD2 (6 bases). Trimming stripped 2 bases from V and 7 bases from J, with 19 bases between. Germline V gene data show CDR1 as SGHDT and CDR2 as YYEEEE. CDR3 length equals 15 residues. The CDR3 region has the DNA TGTGCCAGCAGCTTTTGGGGAGTTCGGGGGTCGGAGCAGTACTTC. Its protein is CASSFWGVRGSEQYF.

This clone showed up just once. The chain links TRBV6-5 to TRBJ1-6; D possibly corresponds to TRBD1 (5 bases). This CDR3 region has 12 residues. V lost 7 bases and J lost 11, with 12 bases in between. Germline V gene lookup returns CDR1 MNHEY and CDR2 SVGAGI. The chain's CDR3 is CASTRGGTPLHF. DNA for the CDR3: TGTGCCAGCACCCGGGGGGGGACACCCCTCCACTTT.

The chain has TRBV15 and TRBJ1-1; TRBD1 aligns across 11 bases. Germline CDR1 reads LNHNV; CDR2 reads YYDKDF (reference sequence). Trimming cost V 1 base and J 4 bases; bases outside gene matches: 2. This CDR3 comprises 15 residues. CDR3 in DNA: TGTGCCACCAGCAGAGGGACAGGGGGCGTCACTGAAGCTTTCTTT. Its translation: CATSRGTGGVTEAFF.

The chain has TRBV5-4 and TRBJ2-1; TRBD2 aligns across 8 bases. Germline V gene lookup returns CDR1 SGHNT and CDR2 YYREEE (reference sequence). The trim removed 4 bases at V and 5 bases at J, leaving 8 bases unmatched. The CDR3 has 15 residues. The chain's CDR3 is CASSPPSGRNNEQFF. CDR3 bases: TGTGCCAGCAGCCCCCCTAGCGGGCGGAACAATGAGCAGTTCTTC.

V and J are TRBV11-2 and TRBJ2-5; tentative D call: TRBD2 (6 bases). The CDR3 is 15 amino acids. Germline assignment: CDR1 SGHAT and CDR2 FQNNGV. Trimming stripped 0 bases from V and 8 bases from J, with 16 bases between. In DNA form, the CDR3 reads TGTGCCAGCAGCTTAGAAGGCGGGACGGCTAAAACCCAGTACTTC. Translating it yields CASSLEGGTAKTQYF.

V usage is TRBV10-1 and J usage is TRBJ2-3, with 14 bases aligning to TRBD2. V lost 4 bases to trimming and J lost 6 bases; unmatched junction nucleotides: 6. Germline values: CDR1 WNHNN, CDR2 SYGVQD (reference sequence). The CDR3 covers 16 residues. The CDR3, as DNA: TGCGCCAGCAGTGGACTAGCGGGAGGGGGCAGGGATACGCAGTATTTT. Translation: CASSGLAGGGRDTQYF.

This chain uses TRBV2 with TRBJ2-4, with D possibly TRBD2 on 6 matching bases. Trimming took 3 bases from V and 0 from J, leaving 12 bases between them. The CDR3 is 16 residues long. Germline lookup yields CDR1 SNHLY and CDR2 FYNNEI. Here the CDR3 reads CASSDFSGSAKNIQYF. The CDR3 DNA reads TGTGCCAGCAGTGATTTTAGCGGATCAGCCAAAAACATTCAGTACTTC.

This clone was counted a single time. The CDR3 bases are TGTGCCAGCAGCGACCGGACAGGGGCCGAGCAGTTCTTC. The encoded protein is CASSDRTGAEQFF. The gene calls are TRBV7-3 and TRBJ2-1; TRBD1 agrees at 9 bases. CDR3 length: 13 residues. Germline CDR1 reads SGHTA; CDR2 reads FQGTGA. Germline trimming cut 5 bases from V and 10 bases from J; bases unmatched to any gene: 6.

The chain couples TRBV12-5 to TRBJ1-1; 11 bases fit TRBD1. From germline, CDR1 is LGHNT and CDR2 FRNRAP. V was clipped by 7 bases and J by 4 bases; unmatched bases: 5. The CDR3 is made up of 14 amino acids. CDR3: CASAKDRGPTEAFF. The CDR3 DNA is TGTGCTAGTGCCAAGGACAGGGGGCCCACTGAAGCTTTCTTT.

The CDR3 region is CASSVATRQGETQYF. In DNA, the CDR3 is TGTGCCAGCAGCGTAGCTACGAGACAGGGGGAGACCCAGTACTTC. The chain carries TRBV9 and TRBJ2-5, with 8 positions matching TRBD1. Germline V gene lookup returns CDR1 SGDLS and CDR2 YYNGEE. The V gene end was trimmed by 0 bases and the J gene end by 5 bases; junction bases not matched to a gene: 6. CDR3 length: 15 amino acids.

The V call is TRBV7-9, the J call TRBJ1-4; D remains ambiguous. V lost 4 bases to trimming and J lost 0 bases, with 15 bases between them. The germline V gene encodes CDR1 SEHNR and CDR2 FQNEAQ (reference sequence). The CDR3 runs to 17 residues. The CDR3 coding sequence is TGTGCCAGCAGCTCACCCTCCGGCAGCGCAACTAATGAAAAACTGTTTTTT. It translates to CASSSPSGSATNEKLFF.

The chain has TRBV4-1 and TRBJ1-5; D may be TRBD1 (5 bases). V was cut by 0 bases and J by 4 bases, with 13 bases left in between. The CDR3 runs to 16 residues. Germline V gene data show CDR1 as MGHRA and CDR2 as YSYEKL. The CDR3, as DNA: TGCGCCAGCAGCCAAGAGGGGGGAGTGCGTAATCAGCCCCAGCATTTT. Translating it yields CASSQEGGVRNQPQHF.